The 30 T cell receptor beta chains in this list originate from one sample, sequenced in a study of blood T cell repertoires in COVID-19. Sequencing used immunoSEQ multiplex PCR; TCRdb keeps in-frame clones, though not all of them. In the table there are 200,000 to 250,000 clones, roughly 85% of which are singletons. Sequences were obtained from PBMCs or T cells enriched from blood (not recorded which). These receptors were collected from a man between 40 and 49 years old who had recovered from COVID-19.

The DNA for the CDR3 is TGTGCCAGCAGCTTGGGAAACAGGGGCTATAATTCACCCCTCCACTTT. This translates into CASSLGNRGYNSPLHF. The chain employs TRBV11-3 and TRBJ1-6; 7 nucleotides line up with TRBD1. Trimming removed 3 bases from V and 3 bases from J; junction bases left unmatched: 5. The CDR3 spans 16 residues. Germline assignment: CDR1 SGHNT and CDR2 YENEEA. Full variable domain (missing parts from reference TRBV11-3 and TRBJ1-6): EAGVVQSPRYKIIEKKQPVAFWCNPISGHNTLYWYLQNLGQGPELLIRYENEEAVDDSQLPKDRFSAERLKGVDSTLKIQPAELGDSAVYLCASSLGNRGYNSPLHFGNGTRLTVT.

The V gene is TRBV29-1, the J gene TRBJ2-7; 11 bases align to TRBD2. After removal of 4 bases from V and 5 bases from J, the junction contained 7 bases not matched to a gene. Per the germline V gene, CDR1 is SQVTM and CDR2 is ANQGSEA. This CDR3 is built from 14 residues. The chain's CDR3 is CSVGTTSGINEQYF. The CDR3 nucleotides are TGCAGCGTTGGAACGACTAGCGGGATCAACGAGCAGTACTTC.

The V call is TRBV29-1, the J call TRBJ1-2; tentative D call: TRBD1 (5 bases). V shed 2 bases and J shed 12 bases, with 10 bases lying between them. Germline V gene lookup returns CDR1 SQVTM and CDR2 ANQGSEA. The CDR3 consists of 10 residues. Here the CDR3 reads CSVEQGGHTF. The CDR3 bases are TGCAGCGTTGAACAGGGAGGTCACACCTTC.

The V and J genes are TRBV13 and TRBJ1-5, with 10 nucleotides matching TRBD1. The CDR3 runs to 16 residues. With V trimmed by 2 bases and J by 2 bases, 3 bases remained unmatched. The germline gives CDR1 PRHDT, CDR2 FYEKMQ (reference sequence). For the CDR3, the DNA is TGTGCCAGCAGCTTACACGGGACAGGGGGCAATCAGCCCCAGCATTTT. Its protein is CASSLHGTGGNQPQHF.

The chain uses TRBV27 and TRBJ2-3; possible D gene TRBD2, 7 bases. CDR3 size: 17 residues. V was clipped by 3 bases and J by 3 bases, with 19 bases between them. The germline V gene encodes CDR1 MNHEY and CDR2 SMNVEV (reference sequence). CDR3 sequence: CASSLGGARGFTDTQYF. Written as DNA, the CDR3 is TGTGCCAGCAGTTTGGGGGGGGCGCGTGGTTTTACAGATACGCAGTATTTT.

The chain is built from TRBV29-1 and TRBJ1-1, with a possible D match to TRBD1 (5 bases). Trimming cost V 4 bases and J 7 bases, with 13 bases left between them. This CDR3 region has 12 residues. Germline V gene sequence: CDR1 SQVTM, CDR2 ANQGSEA. The CDR3 sequence: CSVGGVRSEAFF. The CDR3 DNA reads as TGCAGCGTTGGGGGGGTTAGGAGTGAAGCTTTCTTT. Using reference TRBV29-1 and TRBJ1-1 for the parts outside the CDR3, the full variable domain is SAVISQKPSRDICQRGTSLTIQCQVDSQVTMMFWYRQQPGQSLTLIATANQGSEATYESGFVIDKFPISRPNLTFSTLTVSNMSPEDSSIYLCSVGGVRSEAFFGQGTRLTVV.

V and J are TRBV11-3 and TRBJ2-3; tentative D call: TRBD1 (6 bases). The length of the CDR3 is 14 residues. The germline V gene has CDR1 SGHNT and CDR2 YENEEA. Trimming pared 5 bases from V and 4 bases from J, leaving 13 bases between. CDR3 in DNA: TGTGCCAGCAGCCAGACGAGGGGGTCAGATACGCAGTATTTT. It specifies CASSQTRGSDTQYF.

The genes are TRBV20-1 and TRBJ1-5; a weak D match, TRBD1 (5 bases). CDR3 size: 14 residues. CDR1 DFQATT and CDR2 SNEGSKA come from the germline V gene (reference sequence). The V and J ends lost 3 bases and 1 base respectively, with 10 bases between them. The CDR3 nucleotides are TGCAGTGCTAGTCAGGGTACGAGCAATCAGCCCCAGCATTTT. Amino acids: CSASQGTSNQPQHF.

The chain uses TRBV6-2 or TRBV6-3 and TRBJ2-2, with 7 bases identical to TRBD1. V lost 5 bases, J lost 6 bases, and 3 bases stayed unmatched. This CDR3 is built from 13 residues. Germline values: CDR1 MNHEY, CDR2 SVGEGT. For the CDR3, the DNA is TGTGCCAGCAGTCGGGACAGTTCCGGGGAGCTGTTTTTT. Translated: CASSRDSSGELFF.

This chain connects TRBV5-1 to TRBJ1-1; D is unclear. The CDR3 covers 15 residues. V was shortened by 7 bases and J by 4 bases, with 20 bases between the two germline ends. Germline CDR1 and CDR2: SGHRS and YFSETQ. In DNA form, the CDR3 reads TGCGCCAGCGCTCCCCGCGGAGGGAGTATCACTGAAGCTTTCTTT. Translated, it gives CASAPRGGSITEAFF.

The chain joins TRBV7-2 to TRBJ1-2; 7 positions agree with TRBD1. The V and J ends lost 5 bases and 6 bases, in that order; junction bases with no gene match: 3. Germline V CDR1 and CDR2: SGHTA, FQGNSA. CDR3 length: 12 residues. The CDR3 region is CASSRQGHGYTF. The CDR3 DNA sequence: TGTGCCAGCAGCCGACAGGGACATGGCTACACCTTC.

V and J are TRBV4-3 and TRBJ1-5; 9 bases fit TRBD1. The CDR3 spans 17 residues. CDR1 LGHNA and CDR2 YSLEER come from the germline V gene. V was clipped by 1 base and J by 0 bases; unmatched bases: 4. The CDR3 nucleotides read TGCGCCAGCAGCCAAGGGACAGGGGCTTATAGCAATCAGCCCCAGCATTTT. Its translation is CASSQGTGAYSNQPQHF.

This clone showed up just once. The chain recombines TRBV11-2 with TRBJ2-5; 9 bases match TRBD1. The CDR3 runs 16 residues. CDR1 and CDR2 from the germline V gene are SGHAT and FQNNGV. After removal of 3 bases from V and 4 bases from J, the junction contained 9 bases not matched to a gene. The CDR3 region is CASSFPGQGSIETQYF. The CDR3 DNA is TGTGCCAGCAGCTTCCCGGGACAGGGAAGCATAGAGACCCAGTACTTC. Drawing the rest from reference TRBV11-2 and TRBJ2-5, the complete variable domain is EAGVAQSPRYKIIEKRQSVAFWCNPISGHATLYWYQQILGQGPKLLIQFQNNGVVDDSQLPKDRFSAERLKGVDSTLKIQPAKLEDSAVYLCASSFPGQGSIETQYFGPGTRLLVL.

The chain combines TRBV5-4 with TRBJ2-3; TRBD2 matches at 7 bases. V lost 4 bases to trimming and J lost 2 bases; unmatched junction nucleotides: 1. The CDR3 loop spans 13 amino acids. Germline V gene data show CDR1 as SGHNT and CDR2 as YYREEE (reference sequence). The CDR3 reads CASSGTNTDTQYF. CDR3 sequence (DNA): TGTGCCAGCAGCGGGACTAACACAGATACGCAGTATTTT.

This chain links TRBV28 with TRBJ1-2; D remains ambiguous. Trimming removed 3 bases from V and 5 bases from J, with 10 bases in between. This CDR3 has 13 amino acids. Germline CDR1 MDHEN, CDR2 SYDVKM. CDR3 nucleotides: TGTGCCAGCAGTTTGGGAGTGCGGTATGGCTACACCTTC. Protein product: CASSLGVRYGYTF.

This clone was detected only a few times. The chain joins TRBV19 to TRBJ2-7; possible D gene TRBD2, 5 bases. Germline CDR1 and CDR2: LNHDA and SQIVND (reference sequence). The CDR3 contains 14 residues. The V end was cut by 5 bases, the J end by 2 bases, with 13 bases between. Here the CDR3 reads CASSPERATYEQYF. The CDR3 DNA reads as TGTGCCAGTAGTCCGGAGAGGGCCACCTACGAGCAGTACTTC.

The chain has TRBV19 and TRBJ1-6; TRBD1 aligns across 8 bases. The V segment lost 6 bases and the J segment 0 bases; nucleotides outside the gene matches: 13. Per the germline V gene, CDR1 is LNHDA and CDR2 is SQIVND (reference sequence). The CDR3 has 19 residues. The CDR3 protein is CASRGGTGARSSYNSPLHF. In DNA, the CDR3 is TGTGCCAGTAGGGGAGGGACAGGCGCCCGGAGCTCCTATAATTCACCCCTCCACTTT.

This chain uses TRBV15 with TRBJ1-2; D remains ambiguous. V was shortened by 3 bases and J by 0 bases, with 5 bases between the two germline ends. Germline CDR1 is LNHNV and CDR2 is YYDKDF (reference sequence). The CDR3 has 13 amino acids. DNA for the CDR3: TGTGCCACCAGCAGCGGGACTAACTATGGCTACACCTTC. Translated, it gives CATSSGTNYGYTF.

CDR3 in DNA: TGCGCCAGCAGCTACCGGGACAGGGGGCTCGGCGGGGAGCTGTTTTTT. Its translation is CASSYRDRGLGGELFF. This sequence joins TRBV5-1 and TRBJ2-2; 12 bases are a match to TRBD1. The CDR3 loop spans 16 amino acids. Trimming removed 3 bases from V and 7 bases from J; junction bases left unmatched: 7. CDR1 and CDR2 from the germline V gene are SGHRS and YFSETQ.

A few counts support this clone. The chain carries TRBV4-2 and TRBJ2-7, with D possibly TRBD2 on 6 matching bases. The CDR3 runs to 16 residues. The V gene lost 0 bases and the J gene lost 0 bases, with 12 bases spanning the gap. Germline-derived CDR1 and CDR2 are LGHNA and YNFKEQ. CDR3 amino acids: CASSQDQGSGSYEQYF. As DNA, the CDR3 is TGTGCCAGCAGCCAAGATCAAGGTAGCGGCTCCTACGAGCAGTACTTC.

The rearrangement joins TRBV9 to TRBJ1-3; tentatively, D is TRBD1 (5 bases). The germline CDR1 and CDR2 sequences are SGDLS and YYNGEE. The CDR3 sequence is 15 residues long. V was shortened by 6 bases and J by 0 bases, with 13 bases between the two germline ends. This CDR3 reads CASNATASSGNTIYF. CDR3 sequence (DNA): TGTGCCAGCAACGCGACAGCTTCCTCTGGAAACACCATATATTTT.

This chain links TRBV7-8 with TRBJ1-2; maybe TRBD1 (5 bases). The V end lost 0 bases, the J end lost 2 bases, and 7 bases lay between the germline ends. Germline CDR1 SGHVS, CDR2 FQNEAQ. CDR3 length: 14 amino acids. The CDR3 region has the DNA TGTGCCAGCAGCTTAGCGGGGGGGAACTATGGCTACACCTTC. As protein: CASSLAGGNYGYTF.

This chain links TRBV28 with TRBJ2-7, with a weak D call TRBD1 (6 bases). The CDR3 is made up of 13 amino acids. Germline V gene lookup returns CDR1 MDHEN and CDR2 SYDVKM. Deletions cut 8 bases from V and 7 bases from J, with 18 bases between. CDR3 DNA sequence: TGTGCCAGCCGTGTGACAGGTTCGGGTGAGCAGTACTTC. This sequence encodes CASRVTGSGEQYF.

The rearrangement links TRBV21-1 to TRBJ2-3; the table's D call, TRBD2, has no DNA check behind it. TRBV21-1 is a recognized pseudogene. The length of the CDR3 is 12 residues. The DNA for the CDR3 is TGTGCCAGCAATCCCCTCACAGATACGCAGTATTTT. Its translation is CASNPLTDTQYF.

The V gene is TRBV6-5, the J gene TRBJ1-5, with 11 bases matching TRBD1. Unmatched junction bases numbered 2, after V lost 0 bases and J lost 4 bases. CDR3 length: 16 residues. In germline, CDR1 is MNHEY, CDR2 SVGAGI. This chain's CDR3 is CASSYSRDRGNQPQHF. In nucleotides, the CDR3 is TGTGCCAGCAGTTACTCTAGGGACAGGGGGAATCAGCCCCAGCATTTT.

With regard to this clone: The junction departs from the called germline gene at one end, perhaps through a read error. The rearrangement joins TRBV7-9 to TRBJ2-7; D might be TRBD2 (6 bases). The CDR3 is 15 residues long. CDR1 SEHNR and CDR2 FQNEAQ come from the germline V gene (reference sequence). CDR3 coding DNA: TGTGCCAGCAGCTTAGATGGCGGGATATCCTCCGAGCAGTACTTC. Its translation: CASSLDGGISSEQYF.

The chain links TRBV9 to TRBJ2-1; 12 bases map to TRBD2. Germline V gene sequence: CDR1 SGDLS, CDR2 YYNGEE. The CDR3 is made up of 19 amino acids. V was clipped by 3 bases and J by 9 bases; unmatched bases: 19. The CDR3 sequence: CASSAGTERGLAGQGEQFF. The CDR3 nucleotides are TGTGCCAGCAGCGCAGGGACAGAAAGAGGACTAGCGGGGCAGGGTGAGCAGTTCTTC.

The rearrangement uses TRBV19 and TRBJ1-1; TRBD1 aligns across 10 bases. CDR3 size: 13 residues. Trimming took 6 bases from V and 6 from J; bases not matched to a gene: 4. The germline V gene has CDR1 LNHDA and CDR2 SQIVND (reference sequence). CDR3 amino acids: CASRETGGSEAFF. The DNA of the CDR3 is TGTGCCAGTAGGGAGACAGGGGGCTCTGAAGCTTTCTTT. Full variable domain (outside the CDR3, taken from reference TRBV19 and TRBJ1-1): DGGITQSPKYLFRKEGQNVTLSCEQNLNHDAMYWYRQDPGQGLRLIYYSQIVNDFQKGDIAEGYSVSREKKESFPLTVTSAQKNPTAFYLCASRETGGSEAFFGQGTRLTVV.

The chain carries TRBV5-1 and TRBJ2-3; 11 nucleotides line up with TRBD2. The V gene end was trimmed by 3 bases and the J gene end by 1 base; junction bases not matched to a gene: 4. The CDR3 has 16 residues. The V gene's germline CDR1 is SGHRS and CDR2 YFSETQ. The CDR3 sequence is CASSWELAGGTDTQYF. CDR3 DNA: TGCGCCAGCAGCTGGGAACTAGCGGGGGGCACAGATACGCAGTATTTT. Drawing the rest from reference TRBV5-1 and TRBJ2-3, the complete variable domain is KAGVTQTPRYLIKTRGQQVTLSCSPISGHRSVSWYQQTPGQGLQFLFEYFSETQRNKGNFPGRFSGRQFSNSRSEMNVSTLELGDSALYLCASSWELAGGTDTQYFGPGTRLTVL.

The rearrangement links TRBV27 to TRBJ2-1, with a possible D match to TRBD2 (5 bases). The germline CDR1 and CDR2 sequences are MNHEY and SMNVEV (reference sequence). The CDR3 runs to 15 residues. V lost 1 base and J 1 base, leaving 8 bases between the germline ends. The CDR3, as DNA: TGTGCCAGCAGTTTATTTCGGGGTTCCTACAATGAGCAGTTCTTC. Residues: CASSLFRGSYNEQFF.